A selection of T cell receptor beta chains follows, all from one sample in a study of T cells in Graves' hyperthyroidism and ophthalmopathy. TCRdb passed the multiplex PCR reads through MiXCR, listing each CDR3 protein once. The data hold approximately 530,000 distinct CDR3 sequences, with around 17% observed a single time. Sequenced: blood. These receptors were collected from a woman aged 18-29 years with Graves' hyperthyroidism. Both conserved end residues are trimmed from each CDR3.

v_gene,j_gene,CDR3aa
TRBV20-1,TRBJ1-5,SARPLVSTYSNQPQH
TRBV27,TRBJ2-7,ASTPNQAAYEQY
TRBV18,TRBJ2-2,ASSPPARPNTGELF
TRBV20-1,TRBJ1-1,SARALSGNTEAF
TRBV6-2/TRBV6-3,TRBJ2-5,ASRPQRAGVRIETQY
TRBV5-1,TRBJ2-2,ASSFFSGAANTGELF
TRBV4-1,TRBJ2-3,ASSHQGDDTDTQY
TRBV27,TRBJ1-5,ASSLLVNSNQPQH
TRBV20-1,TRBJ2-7,SATRTSDEQY
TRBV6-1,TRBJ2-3,ASRDGLAGGDTQY
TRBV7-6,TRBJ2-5,ASSWTSGAQETQY